This T cell receptor beta chain was profiled in a study of T cell changes during pregnancy in multiple sclerosis. J lost 6 bases, V lost 5 bases, and 8 bases had no gene match. The CDR3 totals 15 residues. Germline CDR1 SGHTA, CDR2 FQGTGA. Generated by immunoSEQ multiplex PCR, the TCRdb table keeps only in-frame clones and is missing some. The sample has some 48,000 clones, 85% to 90% seen once. This clone was observed a handful of times. Specimen: CD8+ T cells from peripheral blood mononuclear cells, collected in the second trimester of pregnancy. The chain uses TRBV7-3 and TRBJ2-2, with 8 bases that match TRBD1. This clonotype was sampled from a female donor with multiple sclerosis, enrolled in a pregnancy study. The CDR3, as DNA: TGTGCCAGCAGCGTCCGAGACAGGGGTGCCGGGGAGCTGTTTTTT. This gives the protein CASSVRDRGAGELFF.